This section outlines one T cell receptor (beta chain) sequence together with its context. As handled by the study authors: Using reference gene primer amplification, nucleated cell counts were estimated. Using immunoSEQ multiplex PCR, the repertoire was profiled, and TCRdb retains in-frame clones only, with some absent. That table gives V, J and clone size, and the DNA gave D and trimming. The profile shows around 95,000 clones, about 90% of them singletons. The CDR3 has 15 amino acids. V trimming: 2 bases; J trimming: 2 bases; junction bases outside the gene matches: 6. The germline V gene encodes CDR1 SGHRS and CDR2 YFSETQ. The sample originates from a study of blood T cell repertoires in COVID-19. Across the study: Sites in the United States, Italy and Spain provided acute and convalescent COVID-19 samples. The analysed material was cDNA or gDNA that came from T cells, B-cell-depleted T cells, or PBMCs.

This TCR derives from a young man in a cohort sampled during active COVID-19. Material: peripheral blood. J is TRBJ2-7 and V is TRBV5-1; 8 nucleotides match TRBD1. CDR3 residues: CASSFVGTGTYEQYF. The CDR3, as DNA: TGCGCCAGCAGCTTTGTCGGGACAGGCACCTACGAGCAGTACTTC.